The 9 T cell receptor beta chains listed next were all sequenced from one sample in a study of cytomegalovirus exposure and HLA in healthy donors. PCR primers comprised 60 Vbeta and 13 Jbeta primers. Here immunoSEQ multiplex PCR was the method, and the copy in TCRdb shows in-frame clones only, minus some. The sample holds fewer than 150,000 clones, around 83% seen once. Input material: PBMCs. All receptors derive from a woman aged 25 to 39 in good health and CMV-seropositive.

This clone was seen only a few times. The chain's CDR3 is CASSSVRQGTYEQYF. The CDR3 DNA is TGTGCCAGCAGCTCCGTAAGGCAGGGCACCTACGAGCAGTACTTC. The rearrangement links TRBV7-9 to TRBJ2-7; the D gene is possibly TRBD1 (5 bases). Germline V lookup: CDR1 SEHNR, CDR2 FQNEAQ (reference sequence). The length of the CDR3 is 15 residues. The V end lost 4 bases, the J end lost 2 bases, and 15 bases lay between the germline ends.

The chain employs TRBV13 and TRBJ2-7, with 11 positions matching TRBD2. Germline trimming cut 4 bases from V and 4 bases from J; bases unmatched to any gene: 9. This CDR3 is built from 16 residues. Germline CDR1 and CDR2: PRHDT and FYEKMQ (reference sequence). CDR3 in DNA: TGTGCCAGCAGCTCTGGGCATAGCGGGAGGGAGTACGAGCAGTACTTC. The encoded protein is CASSSGHSGREYEQYF.

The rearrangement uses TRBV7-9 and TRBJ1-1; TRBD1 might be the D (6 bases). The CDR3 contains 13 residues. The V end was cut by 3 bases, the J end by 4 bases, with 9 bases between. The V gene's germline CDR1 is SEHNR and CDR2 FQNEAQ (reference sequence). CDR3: CASSFLDSTEAFF. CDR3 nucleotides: TGTGCCAGCAGCTTCCTGGACAGCACTGAAGCTTTCTTT.

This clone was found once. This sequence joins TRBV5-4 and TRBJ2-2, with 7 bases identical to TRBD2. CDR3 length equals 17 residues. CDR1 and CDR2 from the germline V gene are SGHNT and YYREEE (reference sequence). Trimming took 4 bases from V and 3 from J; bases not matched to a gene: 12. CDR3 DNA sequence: TGTGCCAGCAGCCCCTGGGGAGGGCAGCCTCACACCGGGGAGCTGTTTTTT. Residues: CASSPWGGQPHTGELFF.

This CDR3 is CASSIRGNPNQPQHF. The CDR3 bases are TGTGCCAGTAGTATCAGGGGGAACCCCAATCAGCCCCAGCATTTT. The J gene is TRBJ1-5, the V gene TRBV19; 7 bases match TRBD1. Germline V CDR1 and CDR2: LNHDA, SQIVND (reference sequence). V lost 3 bases, J lost 3 bases, and 5 bases stayed unmatched. The length of the CDR3 is 15 residues.

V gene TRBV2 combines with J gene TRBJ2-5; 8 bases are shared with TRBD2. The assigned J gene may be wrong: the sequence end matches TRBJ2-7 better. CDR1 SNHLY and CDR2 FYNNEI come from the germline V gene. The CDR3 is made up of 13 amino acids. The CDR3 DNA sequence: TGTGCCAGCAGGAGGTTAGCGGGGTACGAGCAGTACTTC. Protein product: CASRRLAGYEQYF.

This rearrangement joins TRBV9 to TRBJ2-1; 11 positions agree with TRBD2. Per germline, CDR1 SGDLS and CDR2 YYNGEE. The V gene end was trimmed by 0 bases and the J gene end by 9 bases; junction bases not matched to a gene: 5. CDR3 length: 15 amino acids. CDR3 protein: CASSVEGLAVGEQFF. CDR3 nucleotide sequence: TGTGCCAGCAGCGTAGAGGGACTAGCGGTGGGTGAGCAGTTCTTC. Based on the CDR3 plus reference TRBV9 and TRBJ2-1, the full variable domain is DSGVTQTPKHLITATGQRVTLRCSPRSGDLSVYWYQQSLDQGLQFLIQYYNGEERAKGNILERFSAQQFPDLHSELNLSSLELGDSALYFCASSVEGLAVGEQFFGPGTRLTVL.

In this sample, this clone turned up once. CDR3 in amino acids: CASSSGGIDTEAFF. Written as DNA, the CDR3 is TGTGCCAGCAGCTCCGGGGGGATCGACACTGAAGCTTTCTTT. The genes are TRBV7-3 and TRBJ1-1, with TRBD1 as a possible D gene (5 bases). Looked up from germline, CDR1 is SGHTA and CDR2 is FQGTGA. The CDR3 totals 14 residues. Deletions cut 4 bases from V and 3 bases from J, with 12 bases between. The full variable domain, its missing parts supplied by reference TRBV7-3 and TRBJ1-1, is GAGVSQTPSNKVTEKGKYVELRCDPISGHTALYWYRQSLGQGPEFLIYFQGTGAADDSGLPNDRFFAVRPEGSVSTLKIQRTERGDSAVYLCASSSGGIDTEAFFGQGTRLTVV.

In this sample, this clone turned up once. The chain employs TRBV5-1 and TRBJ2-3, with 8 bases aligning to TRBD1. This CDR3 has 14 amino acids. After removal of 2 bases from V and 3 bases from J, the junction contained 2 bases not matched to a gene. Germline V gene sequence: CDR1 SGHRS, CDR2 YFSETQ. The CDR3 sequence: CASSLYRGTDTQYF. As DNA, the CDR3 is TGCGCCAGCAGCTTATACAGGGGGACAGATACGCAGTATTTT.